Following are 20 T cell receptor beta chains from one sample sequenced in a study of blood T cell repertoires in COVID-19. Profiled with immunoSEQ multiplex PCR; TCRdb holds only in-frame clones, not every one. The repertoire holds roughly 340,000 clones, with 88% as singletons. Sequencing was performed on peripheral blood. The source is a woman aged 70-85 years with COVID-19, enrolled during active disease.

The chain uses TRBV3-1 (or the pseudogene TRBV3-2) and TRBJ1-3; D ambiguous. Trimming took off 1 base at V and 0 bases at J, with 10 bases between the two ends. This CDR3 contains 16 residues. Germline V gene sequence: CDR1 LGHDT, CDR2 YNNKEL (reference sequence). The CDR3 nucleotides read TGTGCCAGCAGCCAAGTTGAAGCGCTCTCTGGAAACACCATATATTTT. This gives the protein CASSQVEALSGNTIYF.

V gene TRBV6-1 combines with J gene TRBJ1-2, with unresolved D. V was pared by 2 bases and J by 0 bases, with 10 bases between. The length of the CDR3 is 15 residues. Germline V gene lookup returns CDR1 MNHNS and CDR2 SASEGT. CDR3 nucleotide sequence: TGTGCCAGCAGTGAATATACAGAAGCTAACTATGGCTACACCTTC. Translating gives CASSEYTEANYGYTF.

This chain links TRBV6-6 with TRBJ2-7, with 11 bases that match TRBD2. Germline V gene sequence: CDR1 MNHNY, CDR2 SVGAGI (reference sequence). The CDR3 loop spans 16 amino acids. Trimming cost V 6 bases and J 6 bases; bases outside gene matches: 13. In DNA, the CDR3 is TGTGCCAGCAGCCCCGTAGGTAGCGGGGGGGTGTCCGAGCAGTACTTC. Translated, it gives CASSPVGSGGVSEQYF.

This clone turned up a few times. This chain uses TRBV9 with TRBJ2-5, with 9 bases aligning to TRBD2. J gave up 5 bases and V 0 bases, and 5 bases lay outside the gene matches. CDR1 is SGDLS, CDR2 YYNGEE, per germline. CDR3 length: 15 amino acids. This CDR3 reads CASSVDSGGRETQYF. As DNA, the CDR3 is TGTGCCAGCAGCGTAGACAGCGGGGGGAGGGAGACCCAGTACTTC.

The chain is built from TRBV9 and TRBJ2-1; D is ambiguous. This CDR3 has 15 residues. Per germline, CDR1 SGDLS and CDR2 YYNGEE. V was shortened by 0 bases and J by 5 bases, with 12 bases between the two germline ends. The CDR3, as DNA: TGTGCCAGCAGCGTAGTTCCGAAGCCCGACAATGAGCAGTTCTTC. Its translation is CASSVVPKPDNEQFF.

V and J are TRBV4-3 and TRBJ2-3, with D tentatively TRBD1 (5 bases). In germline, CDR1 is LGHNA, CDR2 YSLEER. V lost 0 bases and J 5 bases, leaving 12 bases between the germline ends. This CDR3 region has 15 residues. The chain's CDR3 is CASSQEVLGQDTQYF. The CDR3 DNA reads as TGCGCCAGCAGCCAAGAAGTCCTGGGGCAAGATACGCAGTATTTT.

The chain uses TRBV6-5 and TRBJ1-4; no clear D gene. CDR1 is MNHEY and CDR2 is SVGAGI in the germline V gene. This CDR3 contains 13 residues. Trimming took off 2 bases at V and 5 bases at J, with 6 bases between the two ends. This CDR3 reads CASSYDRNEKLFF. CDR3 DNA sequence: TGTGCCAGCAGTTACGATCGGAATGAAAAACTGTTTTTT.

A few counts support this clone. This chain uses TRBV4-3 with TRBJ2-2; 9 bases map to TRBD1. Germline loops: CDR1 LGHNA, CDR2 YSLEER. The CDR3 is made up of 15 amino acids. Trimming took 4 bases from V and 6 from J; bases not matched to a gene: 6. CDR3 nucleotide sequence: TGCGCCAGCAGCCTCCGGGACAGGGATCCCGGGGAGCTGTTTTTT. This codes for CASSLRDRDPGELFF.

The chain recombines TRBV6-5 with TRBJ1-3, with D maybe TRBD1 (5 bases). The CDR3 is 15 residues long. CDR1 MNHEY and CDR2 SVGAGI come from the germline V gene. Trimming removed 6 bases from V and 0 bases from J, with 12 bases in between. CDR3 sequence: CASRRDSNSGNTIYF. The CDR3 DNA reads TGTGCCAGCAGAAGAGACAGTAACTCTGGAAACACCATATATTTT.

The chain carries TRBV24-1 and TRBJ2-1; 10 bases fit TRBD2. Germline lookup yields CDR1 KGHDR and CDR2 SFDVKD. The CDR3 has 18 residues. V shed 0 bases and J 2 bases; nucleotides not matched to a gene: 6. CDR3 nucleotides: TGTGCCACCAGTGATTTGCCGATAGCGGGGGGCACCTACAATGAGCAGTTCTTC. This translates into CATSDLPIAGGTYNEQFF.

The V gene is TRBV28, the J gene TRBJ1-2; 10 nucleotides match TRBD1. Per germline, CDR1 MDHEN and CDR2 SYDVKM. The V segment lost 3 bases and the J segment 3 bases; nucleotides outside the gene matches: 10. The CDR3 spans 17 residues. This CDR3 reads CASSFLYGQGGDYGYTF. Here the CDR3 DNA reads TGTGCCAGCAGTTTCCTTTACGGACAGGGGGGGGACTATGGCTACACCTTC.

J is TRBJ2-7 and V is TRBV7-2; D uncertain. This CDR3 is built from 13 residues. The V gene's germline CDR1 is SGHTA and CDR2 FQGNSA. V was shortened by 1 base and J by 2 bases, with 6 bases between the two germline ends. CDR3 amino acids: CASSLELAYEQYF. The CDR3 coding sequence is TGTGCCAGCAGCTTAGAGTTAGCCTACGAGCAGTACTTC. The entire variable domain, with the rest obtained from reference TRBV7-2 and TRBJ2-7, is as follows: GAGVSQSPSNKVTEKGKDVELRCDPISGHTALYWYRQSLGQGLEFLIYFQGNSAPDKSGLPSDRFSAERTGGSVSTLTIQRTQQEDSAVYLCASSLELAYEQYFGPGTRLTVT.

The chain couples TRBV5-4 to TRBJ1-3; D not certain. CDR1 is SGHNT, CDR2 YYREEE, per germline (reference sequence). The CDR3 spans 16 residues. The V end lost 0 bases, the J end lost 0 bases, and 10 bases lay between the germline ends. This CDR3 reads CASSLAPGSSGNTIYF. The DNA of the CDR3 is TGTGCCAGCAGCTTGGCCCCGGGGAGCTCTGGAAACACCATATATTTT.

This clone came up once. The chain carries TRBV18 and TRBJ1-2; 10 bases align to TRBD1. The CDR3 has 13 residues. In germline, CDR1 is KGHSH, CDR2 LQKENI. The ends lost 6 bases at V and 3 bases at J; junction bases unmatched: 1. CDR3 bases: TGTGCCAGCTCCGGGACAGGGGACTATGGCTACACCTTC. Its translation is CASSGTGDYGYTF.

The rearrangement links TRBV19 to TRBJ2-7; 7 positions agree with TRBD1. With 3 bases clipped from V and 2 bases from J, the junction kept 1 base outside the gene matches. CDR1 LNHDA and CDR2 SQIVND come from the germline V gene (reference sequence). The length of the CDR3 is 13 residues. CDR3 in amino acids: CASSIGTAYEQYF. As DNA, the CDR3 is TGTGCCAGTAGTATTGGGACAGCCTACGAGCAGTACTTC.

The V gene is TRBV4-2, the J gene TRBJ1-5; D not resolved. The CDR3 consists of 14 residues. The V and J ends lost 0 bases and 7 bases respectively, with 10 bases between them. Germline-derived CDR1 and CDR2 are LGHNA and YNFKEQ. The CDR3 nucleotides are TGTGCCAGCAGCCAAGATAGAGGGAAGCAGCCCCAGCATTTT. This codes for CASSQDRGKQPQHF.

This chain links TRBV6-5 with TRBJ1-6; D is perhaps TRBD1 (6 bases). CDR3 length equals 16 residues. CDR1 is MNHEY and CDR2 is SVGAGI in the germline V gene. V lost 0 bases and J 10 bases, leaving 16 bases between the germline ends. Written as DNA, the CDR3 is TGTGCCAGCAGTTACTCGGGGGGGCTCTTCCTCTCACCCCTCCACTTT. Translating it yields CASSYSGGLFLSPLHF.

CDR3: CASSSRTGGYEKLFF. The CDR3 nucleotides read TGTGCCAGCAGTTCCCGGACAGGGGGCTATGAAAAACTGTTTTTT. This chain joins TRBV6-5 and TRBJ1-4, with 11 nucleotides matching TRBD1. This CDR3 contains 15 residues. Trimming cost V 4 bases and J 6 bases; bases outside gene matches: 4. Looked up from germline, CDR1 is MNHEY and CDR2 is SVGAGI.

The sample holds one count of this clone. The chain uses TRBV2 and TRBJ1-1, with 7 positions matching TRBD1. This CDR3 region has 12 residues. The germline V gene encodes CDR1 SNHLY and CDR2 FYNNEI. The ends lost 6 bases at V and 8 bases at J; junction bases unmatched: 6. The CDR3 loop reads CASSLQGLEAFF. CDR3 sequence (DNA): TGTGCCAGCAGCTTACAGGGGTTGGAAGCTTTCTTT.

The chain combines TRBV6-2 or TRBV6-3 with TRBJ2-1; 8 bases align to TRBD1. This CDR3 region has 15 residues. V dropped 4 bases and J dropped 8; count of bases not matched to a gene: 10. The germline V gene encodes CDR1 MNHEY and CDR2 SVGEGT. The CDR3 nucleotides are TGTGCCAGCAGTTCGGGACAGGAGGAATACGATGAGCAGTTCTTC. Translation: CASSSGQEEYDEQFF.